One and the same sample provided the 8 T cell receptor beta chains below, sequenced in a study of blood T cells in healthy people across ages. A sample-barcoded 5' primer and a J-beta primer mix were used in a second PCR of roughly 7 to 11 cycles. TCRdb itself ran the 5' RACE reads through MiXCR, one entry per CDR3 protein. The data contain 920,000 or so distinct CDR3 sequences, more than 40% of them seen just once; the ten biggest clones take up 18%. Source material: blood. The receptors derive from an older woman in good health.

The chain carries TRBV27 and TRBJ1-2; D is unresolved. The ends were cut back, 5 bases at V and 5 bases at J, with 12 bases in the middle. This CDR3 contains 13 residues. Germline-derived CDR1 and CDR2 are MNHEY and SMNVEV (reference sequence). The CDR3 sequence: CASSRGSFYGYTF. The DNA for the CDR3 is TGTGCCAGCAGTAGAGGAAGTTTTTATGGCTACACCTTC.

There are a few counts of this clonotype. V gene TRBV27 combines with J gene TRBJ2-7; 13 nucleotides match TRBD2. With V trimmed by 4 bases and J by 3 bases, 6 bases remained unmatched. The CDR3 spans 16 residues. Germline CDR1 and CDR2: MNHEY and SMNVEV (reference sequence). CDR3 in amino acids: CASSSETSGRRYEQYF. CDR3 nucleotides: TGTGCCAGCAGTTCTGAGACTAGCGGGAGGCGCTACGAGCAGTACTTC.

This rearrangement joins TRBV3-1 to TRBJ2-3, with TRBD1 as a possible D gene (6 bases). CDR1 and CDR2 (germline): LGHDT, YNNKEL (reference sequence). This CDR3 has 14 residues. The V gene lost 2 bases and the J gene lost 5 bases, with 11 bases spanning the gap. The chain's CDR3 is CASSQLTGGDTQYF. The CDR3 DNA sequence: TGTGCCAGCAGCCAACTGACAGGAGGAGATACGCAGTATTTT.

The rearrangement links TRBV29-1 to TRBJ2-7; TRBD2 matches 7 bases. CDR1 and CDR2 (germline): SQVTM, ANQGSEA. The CDR3 is 13 amino acids. The ends lost 7 bases at V and 5 bases at J; junction bases unmatched: 11. CDR3: CSAILAYRDEQYF. The CDR3 DNA reads TGCAGCGCCATACTAGCGTATAGAGACGAGCAGTACTTC.

Written as DNA, the CDR3 is TGCAGCGTTGAAACAGGGGTGGCTAGTGAGCAGTTCTTC. This encodes CSVETGVASEQFF. The chain uses TRBV29-1 and TRBJ2-1; 7 positions agree with TRBD1. CDR3 size: 13 residues. Losses at the gene ends were 2 bases for V and 9 bases for J; bases not matched to a gene: 7. The V gene's germline CDR1 is SQVTM and CDR2 ANQGSEA.

This chain uses TRBV20-1 with TRBJ2-5; 10 bases agree with TRBD1. Germline V lookup: CDR1 DFQATT, CDR2 SNEGSKA (reference sequence). The CDR3 is 15 residues long. Unmatched junction bases numbered 8, after V lost 3 bases and J lost 4 bases. This chain's CDR3 is CSASVTGGAGETQYF. CDR3 DNA sequence: TGCAGTGCTAGCGTGACAGGGGGCGCGGGAGAGACCCAGTACTTC.

This clonotype has only a few counts. V and J are TRBV15 and TRBJ2-5; D is undetermined. Germline assignment: CDR1 LNHNV and CDR2 YYDKDF (reference sequence). The CDR3 consists of 14 residues. V was trimmed by 3 bases and J by 2 bases, leaving 10 bases between them. CDR3 nucleotides: TGTGCCACCAGCAGGCCCGGCAGACAAGAGACCCAGTACTTC. The encoded protein is CATSRPGRQETQYF.

This clonotype came up a few times. This chain uses TRBV7-2 with TRBJ2-1, with 8 bases matching TRBD2. V trimming: 4 bases; J trimming: 3 bases; junction bases outside the gene matches: 5. Per germline, CDR1 SGHTA and CDR2 FQGNSA. The CDR3 length is 15 residues. The CDR3 reads CASSSAGVGYNEQFF. Here the CDR3 DNA reads TGTGCCAGCAGCTCAGCGGGAGTTGGCTACAATGAGCAGTTCTTC.